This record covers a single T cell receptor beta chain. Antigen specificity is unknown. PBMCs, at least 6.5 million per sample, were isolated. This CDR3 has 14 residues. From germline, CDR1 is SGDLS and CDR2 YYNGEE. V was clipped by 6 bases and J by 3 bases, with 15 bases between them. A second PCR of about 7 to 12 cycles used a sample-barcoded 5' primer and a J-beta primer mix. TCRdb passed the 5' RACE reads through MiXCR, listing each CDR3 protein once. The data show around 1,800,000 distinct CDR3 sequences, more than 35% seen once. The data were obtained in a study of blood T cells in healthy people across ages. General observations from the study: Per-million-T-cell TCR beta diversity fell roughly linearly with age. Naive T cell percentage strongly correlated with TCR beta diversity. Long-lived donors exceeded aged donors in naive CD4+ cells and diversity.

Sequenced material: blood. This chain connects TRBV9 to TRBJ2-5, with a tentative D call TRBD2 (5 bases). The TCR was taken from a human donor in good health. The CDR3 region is CASNRRGNEETQYF. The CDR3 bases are TGTGCCAGCAACCGTCGAGGGAATGAAGAGACCCAGTACTTC.